Here is one T cell receptor (beta chain) with its context. Authors' analysis steps: Amplifying reference gene primers gave estimates of nucleated cell counts. Sequencing was performed with immunoSEQ multiplex PCR; in TCRdb, only in-frame clones are kept and a portion is missing. D and trimming were read from the DNA, whereas the V and J calls and clone size are those reported in that table. Altogether fewer than 200,000 clones are present, roughly 87% being singletons, with the ten largest covering 7.6%. Followed over time, Seattle patients had been enrolled while infection was active. V lost 6 bases to trimming and J lost 6 bases; unmatched junction nucleotides: 5. The CDR3 is 13 residues long. This record belongs to a study of blood T cell repertoires in COVID-19.

This sequence joins TRBV12-3 or TRBV12-4 and TRBJ2-1, with 7 positions matching TRBD1. Sample: peripheral blood. The clonotype comes from a woman in her sixties or seventies with COVID-19, enrolled during active disease. Here the CDR3 reads CASRGQYLNEQFF. In DNA form, the CDR3 reads TGTGCCAGCAGGGGACAGTACCTCAATGAGCAGTTCTTC.